The 27 T cell receptor beta chains listed next were all sequenced from one sample in a study of T cells in tumors after PD-1 blockade. Profiled with immunoSEQ multiplex PCR; TCRdb holds only in-frame clones, not every one. The sample consists of around 60,000 clones, about four fifths of them appearing once. Sequencing used PBMCs, obtained before anti-PD-1 treatment. These receptors were obtained from a human donor with basal cell carcinoma.

The chain uses TRBV14 and TRBJ2-1, with 9 bases that match TRBD1. After removal of 1 base from V and 0 bases from J, the junction contained 1 base not matched to a gene. The CDR3 sequence is 16 residues long. Germline CDR1 and CDR2: SGHDN and FVKESK. CDR3: CASSQGQGVSYNEQFF. CDR3 coding DNA: TGTGCCAGCAGCCAAGGACAGGGGGTCTCCTACAATGAGCAGTTCTTC. Full variable domain (outside the CDR3, taken from reference TRBV14 and TRBJ2-1): EAGVTQFPSHSVIEKGQTVTLRCDPISGHDNLYWYRRVMGKEIKFLLHFVKESKQDESGMPNNRFLAERTGGTYSTLKVQPAELEDSGVYFCASSQGQGVSYNEQFFGPGTRLTVL.

This chain uses TRBV10-2 with TRBJ2-7; tentative D call: TRBD2 (5 bases). The V gene's germline CDR1 is WSHSY and CDR2 SAAADI. V was cut by 7 bases and J by 3 bases, with 10 bases left in between. CDR3 length equals 12 residues. For the CDR3, the DNA is TGCGCCAGCACGGGAAACCGCTACGAGCAGTACTTC. It is translated as CASTGNRYEQYF.

The rearrangement links TRBV7-9 to TRBJ1-1, with 8 bases identical to TRBD1. The CDR3 loop spans 16 amino acids. V trimming: 5 bases; J trimming: 0 bases; junction bases outside the gene matches: 8. Germline V gene sequence: CDR1 SEHNR, CDR2 FQNEAQ (reference sequence). The CDR3 spells CASSPRDRSLNTEAFF. Here the CDR3 DNA reads TGTGCCAGCAGCCCCCGGGACAGGAGCTTGAACACTGAAGCTTTCTTT.

This clone appeared a few times. V and J are TRBV12-5 and TRBJ1-1; D unresolved. V was cut by 0 bases and J by 10 bases, with 9 bases left in between. Per the germline V gene, CDR1 is LGHNT and CDR2 is FRNRAP. There are 12 residues in the CDR3. The CDR3 coding sequence is TGTGCTAGTGGTTTGGTTTCCGGGGTAGCTTTCTTT. Translation: CASGLVSGVAFF.

CDR3 region: CASSLTSANTGELFF. As DNA, the CDR3 is TGTGCCAGCAGCTTGACTAGCGCAAACACCGGGGAGCTGTTTTTT. The gene calls are TRBV4-2 and TRBJ2-2; 8 bases align to TRBD2. The V and J ends lost 5 bases and 2 bases, in that order; junction bases with no gene match: 4. Germline V lookup: CDR1 LGHNA, CDR2 YNFKEQ. CDR3 length: 15 residues.

The chain recombines TRBV7-2 with TRBJ2-7, with D possibly being TRBD1 (5 bases). V lost 5 bases and J lost 1, with 15 bases in between. The CDR3 is made up of 15 amino acids. From germline, CDR1 is SGHTA and CDR2 FQGNSA. In DNA form, the CDR3 reads TGTGCCAGCAGCGCGACAGTATTAGGTTCCTACGAGCAGTACTTC. This codes for CASSATVLGSYEQYF.

The chain has TRBV7-2 and TRBJ1-1; 8 bases fit TRBD1. V shed 5 bases and J 0 bases; nucleotides not matched to a gene: 2. CDR3 size: 14 residues. In germline, CDR1 is SGHTA, CDR2 FQGNSA. The chain's CDR3 is CASSHRGLNTEAFF. Here the CDR3 DNA reads TGTGCCAGCAGCCACAGGGGGTTGAACACTGAAGCTTTCTTT.

This rearrangement joins TRBV14 to TRBJ2-3; D possibly corresponds to TRBD2 (5 bases). Germline CDR1 and CDR2: SGHDN and FVKESK. Trimming removed 0 bases from V and 8 bases from J, with 18 bases in between. The CDR3 is 16 residues long. CDR3 in amino acids: CASSQDWAAPAGTQYF. CDR3 in DNA: TGTGCCAGCAGCCAAGATTGGGCGGCCCCCGCGGGTACGCAGTATTTT.

DNA of the CDR3: TGTGCCAGCAGCCAACACCGGACCCCGGCGGGTACTGAAGCTTTCTTT. Translated, it gives CASSQHRTPAGTEAFF. V and J are TRBV14 and TRBJ1-1; D unclear. This CDR3 has 16 residues. V was shortened by 2 bases and J by 5 bases, with 18 bases between the two germline ends. The germline CDR1 and CDR2 sequences are SGHDN and FVKESK.

The V gene is TRBV7-3, the J gene TRBJ2-1, with 12 bases aligning to TRBD2. V was pared by 3 bases and J by 8 bases, with 5 bases of the junction left unmatched. This CDR3 contains 15 residues. Looked up from germline, CDR1 is SGHTA and CDR2 is FQGTGA. CDR3: CASSFASGGAYEQFF. The CDR3 coding sequence is TGTGCCAGCAGCTTCGCTAGCGGGGGGGCCTATGAGCAGTTCTTC.

This clone was observed once. The genes are TRBV10-3 and TRBJ2-3, with D tentatively TRBD2 (6 bases). The V end lost 2 bases, the J end lost 5 bases, and 14 bases lay between the germline ends. Looked up from germline, CDR1 is ENHRY and CDR2 is SYGVKD. The CDR3 sequence is 15 residues long. This CDR3 is CAISETAQEGDTQYF. The CDR3 nucleotides are TGTGCCATCAGTGAGACAGCCCAGGAGGGAGATACGCAGTATTTT.

The table lists this clone with many counts. V and J are TRBV27 and TRBJ2-1; 12 bases fit TRBD1. Trimming cost V 10 bases and J 7 bases; bases outside gene matches: 5. In germline, CDR1 is MNHEY, CDR2 SMNVEV (reference sequence). The CDR3 consists of 13 residues. The DNA of the CDR3 is TGTGCCACCATGGGACAGGGGGCTAATGAGCAGTTCTTC. It yields the protein CATMGQGANEQFF.

CDR3 nucleotides: TGTGCCAGTAGTATAGGTTGGGGAGGACCTACCTATGGCTACACCTTC. Its protein product is CASSIGWGGPTYGYTF. The gene calls are TRBV19 and TRBJ1-2; no firm D call. Looked up from germline, CDR1 is LNHDA and CDR2 is SQIVND (reference sequence). The CDR3 runs 16 residues. The V gene lost 1 base and the J gene lost 4 bases, with 16 bases spanning the gap.

The V and J genes are TRBV7-9 and TRBJ2-3; D is uncertain. Trimming took 0 bases from V and 0 from J, leaving 4 bases between them. CDR3 length equals 14 residues. Germline CDR1 and CDR2: SEHNR and FQNEAQ (reference sequence). CDR3 bases: TGTGCCAGCAGCTTAGCTACTAGCACAGATACGCAGTATTTT. Its protein is CASSLATSTDTQYF.

This sequence joins TRBV3-1 (or the pseudogene TRBV3-2) and TRBJ2-2; D tentatively fits TRBD1 or TRBD2 (5 bases each). This CDR3 comprises 13 residues. Germline-derived CDR1 and CDR2 are LGHDT and YNNKEL (reference sequence). With 3 bases removed from V and 9 bases from J, the gap between germline ends came to 11 bases. The CDR3 nucleotides read TGTGCCAGCAGCCAGAGGGGTGAGAGGGAGCTGTTTTTT. Its translation is CASSQRGERELFF.

The DNA for the CDR3 is TGCAGCGTTTCCCGTACGAACACCGGGGAGCTGTTTTTT. This encodes CSVSRTNTGELFF. The chain carries TRBV29-1 and TRBJ2-2; no firm D call. Germline-derived CDR1 and CDR2 are SQVTM and ANQGSEA. The CDR3 length is 13 residues. V shed 5 bases and J shed 0 bases, with 7 bases lying between them.

The chain couples TRBV6-6 to TRBJ1-5; perhaps TRBD1 as D (5 bases). The germline V gene has CDR1 MNHNY and CDR2 SVGAGI (reference sequence). V lost 6 bases, J lost 5 bases, and 11 bases lay in between. The CDR3 has 13 residues. CDR3 residues: CASSVSRDQPQHF. The CDR3 nucleotides are TGTGCCAGCAGCGTAAGCAGGGATCAGCCCCAGCATTTT.

This rearrangement joins TRBV29-1 to TRBJ1-2; 10 nucleotides match TRBD1. Per germline, CDR1 SQVTM and CDR2 ANQGSEA. The CDR3 is 16 amino acids. J was trimmed by 3 bases and V by 3 bases; bases with no gene match: 10. CDR3 region: CSVDPRQGAEDYGYTF. For the CDR3, the DNA is TGCAGCGTTGACCCTAGACAGGGGGCGGAAGACTATGGCTACACCTTC.

The chain carries TRBV11-3 and TRBJ2-3; either TRBD1 or TRBD2 may fit D (5 bases each). The CDR3 runs 12 residues. V shed 9 bases and J shed 0 bases, with 7 bases lying between them. Germline V gene lookup returns CDR1 SGHNT and CDR2 YENEEA. CDR3 coding DNA: TGTGCCAGTGAGGGGAGCACAGATACGCAGTATTTT. Its translation is CASEGSTDTQYF.

This rearrangement joins TRBV6-1 to TRBJ1-6, with TRBD1 as a possible D gene (5 bases). V lost 2 bases to trimming and J lost 9 bases, with 23 bases between them. Germline V gene lookup returns CDR1 MNHNS and CDR2 SASEGT. The CDR3 is 18 amino acids. CDR3 coding DNA: TGTGCCAGCAGTGAAATCTTACGACGCGGGGGGAGTAGTTCACCCCTCCACTTT. It yields the protein CASSEILRRGGSSSPLHF.

The chain uses TRBV7-2 and TRBJ1-6; no firm D call. The germline CDR1 and CDR2 sequences are SGHTA and FQGNSA. The CDR3 spans 14 residues. V was trimmed by 7 bases and J by 0 bases, leaving 7 bases between them. The chain's CDR3 is CASKLGSYNSPLHF. The DNA of the CDR3 is TGTGCCAGCAAATTGGGCTCCTATAATTCACCCCTCCACTTT.

The genes are TRBV5-4 and TRBJ2-7, with TRBD2 as a possible D gene (6 bases). Germline CDR1 is SGHNT and CDR2 is YYREEE (reference sequence). The CDR3 covers 13 residues. Trimming shortened V by 5 bases and J by 4 bases, and 13 bases separated the two germline ends. The CDR3 loop is CASSIYGGYEQYF. The CDR3 DNA is TGTGCCAGCAGTATTTACGGGGGTTACGAGCAGTACTTC.

The V and J genes are TRBV18 and TRBJ2-3; D not resolved. The V gene's germline CDR1 is KGHSH and CDR2 LQKENI. V lost 4 bases and J 0 bases, leaving 14 bases between the germline ends. There are 16 residues in the CDR3. CDR3 DNA sequence: TGTGCCAGCTCACTCCTAGAATCCAAGAGCACAGATACGCAGTATTTT. Translation: CASSLLESKSTDTQYF.

The table lists this clone with a few counts. V and J are TRBV7-6 and TRBJ2-7, with TRBD2 as a possible D gene (6 bases). Trimming took 2 bases from V and 0 from J, leaving 14 bases between them. This CDR3 is 16 amino acids long. Germline CDR1 reads SGHVS; CDR2 reads FNYEAQ. CDR3: CASSLNPAGSSYEQYF. For the CDR3, the DNA is TGTGCCAGCAGCTTAAATCCGGCGGGGAGCTCCTACGAGCAGTACTTC. Together with reference TRBV7-6 and TRBJ2-7, the CDR3 gives the full variable domain: GAGVSQSPRYKVTKRGQDVALRCDPISGHVSLYWYRQALGQGPEFLTYFNYEAQQDKSGLPNDRFSAERPEGSISTLTIQRTEQRDSAMYRCASSLNPAGSSYEQYFGPGTRLTVT.

Concerning this clone: Different DNA sequences within this sample yield the same CDR3. The V gene is TRBV6-1, the J gene TRBJ2-3, with D perhaps matching TRBD2 (6 bases). Between the trimmed V and J ends, which lost 2 bases and 1 base, there was a span of 7 bases. From germline, CDR1 is MNHNS and CDR2 SASEGT. The CDR3 has 14 amino acids. The chain's CDR3 is CASSEREGTDTQYF. DNA of the CDR3: TGTGCCAGCAGTGAAAGGGAGGGCACAGATACGCAGTATTTT.

The chain has TRBV5-6 and TRBJ1-2; D unclear. CDR3 size: 13 residues. Germline CDR1 and CDR2: SGHDT and YYEEEE. Trimming took off 4 bases at V and 2 bases at J, with 9 bases between the two ends. CDR3 DNA: TGTGCCAGCAGCAAGACACCAAACTATGGCTACACCTTC. The encoded protein is CASSKTPNYGYTF.

The gene calls are TRBV25-1 and TRBJ1-2, with D perhaps TRBD1 (5 bases). This CDR3 spans 12 amino acids. Per germline, CDR1 MGHDK and CDR2 SYGVNS. V dropped 7 bases and J dropped 6 bases, with 12 bases sitting between them. DNA of the CDR3: TGTGCCAGCAAGGGCGGCAGGGATGGCTACACCTTC. Its translation is CASKGGRDGYTF.